The entry that follows covers one T cell receptor beta chain sequence. The data are from a study of T cell changes during pregnancy in multiple sclerosis. V lost 1 base, J lost 4 bases, and 11 bases lay in between. This CDR3 is 15 amino acids long. CDR1 and CDR2 (germline): LGHNA, YSLEER. This table comes from immunoSEQ multiplex PCR, and its TCRdb copy is limited to in-frame clones, with some not included. The table lists 70,000 to 75,000 clones, more than 80% of them singletons. The sequences come from peripheral blood, collected in the second trimester of pregnancy. This sequence originates from a female donor in good health, enrolled as a control in a pregnancy study. The chain joins TRBV4-3 to TRBJ1-3; a possible D gene is TRBD1 (6 bases). CDR3: CASSQGRGSGNTIYF. DNA of the CDR3: TGCGCCAGCAGCCAAGGCAGGGGTTCCGGAAACACCATATATTTT.